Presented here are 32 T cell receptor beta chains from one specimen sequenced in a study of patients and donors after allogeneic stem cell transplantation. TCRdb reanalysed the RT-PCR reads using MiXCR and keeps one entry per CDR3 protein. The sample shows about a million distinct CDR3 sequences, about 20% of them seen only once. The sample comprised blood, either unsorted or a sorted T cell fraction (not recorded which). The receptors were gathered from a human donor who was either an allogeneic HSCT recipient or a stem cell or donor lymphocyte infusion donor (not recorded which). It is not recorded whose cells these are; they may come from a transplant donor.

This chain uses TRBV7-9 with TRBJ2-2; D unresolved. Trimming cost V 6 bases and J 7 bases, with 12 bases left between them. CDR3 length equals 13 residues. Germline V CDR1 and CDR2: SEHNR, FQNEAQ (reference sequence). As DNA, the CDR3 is TGTGCCAGCAGGCCCAGAGTTGGCGGGGAGCTGTTTTTT. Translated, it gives CASRPRVGGELFF.

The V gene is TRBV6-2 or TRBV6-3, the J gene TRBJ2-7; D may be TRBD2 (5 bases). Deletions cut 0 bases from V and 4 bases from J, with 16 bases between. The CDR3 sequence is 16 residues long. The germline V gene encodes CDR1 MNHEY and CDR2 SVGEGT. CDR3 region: CASSYSRTGLKYEQYF. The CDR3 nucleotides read TGTGCCAGCAGTTACTCGAGGACTGGGCTCAAATACGAGCAGTACTTC.

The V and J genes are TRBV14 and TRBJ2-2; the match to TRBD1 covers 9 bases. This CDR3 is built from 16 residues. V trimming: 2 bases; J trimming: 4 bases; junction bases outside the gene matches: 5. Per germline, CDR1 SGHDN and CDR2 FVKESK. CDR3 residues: CASSQRDRVITGELFF. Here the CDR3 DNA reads TGTGCCAGCAGCCAAAGGGACAGGGTCATCACCGGGGAGCTGTTTTTT.

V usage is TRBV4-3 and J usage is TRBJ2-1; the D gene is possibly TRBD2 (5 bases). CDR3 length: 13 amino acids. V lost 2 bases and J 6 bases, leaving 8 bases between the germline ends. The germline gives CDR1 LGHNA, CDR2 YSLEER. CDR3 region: CASSQSSLNEQFF. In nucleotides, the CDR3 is TGCGCCAGCAGCCAATCTAGCCTCAATGAGCAGTTCTTC.

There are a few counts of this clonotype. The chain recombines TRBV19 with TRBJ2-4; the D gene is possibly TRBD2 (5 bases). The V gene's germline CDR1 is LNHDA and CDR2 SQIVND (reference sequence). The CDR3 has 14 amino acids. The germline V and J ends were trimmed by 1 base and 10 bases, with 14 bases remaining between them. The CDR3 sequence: CASSIAPGSGIQYF. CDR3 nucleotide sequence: TGTGCCAGTAGTATAGCCCCTGGGAGCGGAATTCAGTACTTC.

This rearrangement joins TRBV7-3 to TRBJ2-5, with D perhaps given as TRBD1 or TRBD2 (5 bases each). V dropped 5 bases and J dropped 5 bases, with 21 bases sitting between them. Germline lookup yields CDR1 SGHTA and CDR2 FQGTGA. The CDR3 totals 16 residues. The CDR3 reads CASSPQRGREKETQYF. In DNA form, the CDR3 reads TGTGCCAGCAGCCCCCAGAGGGGCAGAGAAAAGGAGACCCAGTACTTC.

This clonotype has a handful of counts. The CDR3 here is CASSPGSRFSYEQYF. CDR3 sequence (DNA): TGTGCCAGCAGCCCGGGTTCGAGGTTTTCCTACGAGCAGTACTTC. The chain has TRBV7-9 and TRBJ2-7; D gene uncertain. V was cut by 5 bases and J by 1 base, with 15 bases left in between. The CDR3 runs to 15 residues. CDR1 is SEHNR, CDR2 FQNEAQ, per germline (reference sequence).

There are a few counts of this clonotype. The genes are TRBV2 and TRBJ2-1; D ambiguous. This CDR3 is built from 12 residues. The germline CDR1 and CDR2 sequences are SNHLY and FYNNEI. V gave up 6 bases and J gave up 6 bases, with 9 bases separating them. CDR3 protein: CASRDVGNEQFF. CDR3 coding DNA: TGTGCCAGCAGGGACGTTGGCAATGAGCAGTTCTTC.

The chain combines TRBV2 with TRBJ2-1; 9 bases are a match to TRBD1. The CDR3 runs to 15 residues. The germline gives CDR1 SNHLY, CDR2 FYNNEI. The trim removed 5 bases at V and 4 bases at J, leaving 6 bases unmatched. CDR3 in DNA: TGTGCCAGCAGTAACGGACAGGGGAGATACAATGAGCAGTTCTTC. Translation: CASSNGQGRYNEQFF.

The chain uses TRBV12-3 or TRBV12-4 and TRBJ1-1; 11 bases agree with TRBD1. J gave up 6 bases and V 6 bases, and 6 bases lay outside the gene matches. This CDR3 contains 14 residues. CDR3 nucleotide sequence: TGTGCCAGCAGGGGACAGGGGGGGGAGGCTGAAGCTTTCTTT. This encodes CASRGQGGEAEAFF.

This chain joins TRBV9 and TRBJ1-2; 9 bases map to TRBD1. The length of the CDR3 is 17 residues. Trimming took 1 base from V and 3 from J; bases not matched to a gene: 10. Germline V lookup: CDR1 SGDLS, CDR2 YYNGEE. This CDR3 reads CASSVYTGTGRDYGYTF. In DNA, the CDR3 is TGTGCCAGCAGCGTATATACCGGGACAGGGCGCGACTATGGCTACACCTTC. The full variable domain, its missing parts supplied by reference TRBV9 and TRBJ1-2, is DSGVTQTPKHLITATGQRVTLRCSPRSGDLSVYWYQQSLDQGLQFLIQYYNGEERAKGNILERFSAQQFPDLHSELNLSSLELGDSALYFCASSVYTGTGRDYGYTFGSGTRLTVV.

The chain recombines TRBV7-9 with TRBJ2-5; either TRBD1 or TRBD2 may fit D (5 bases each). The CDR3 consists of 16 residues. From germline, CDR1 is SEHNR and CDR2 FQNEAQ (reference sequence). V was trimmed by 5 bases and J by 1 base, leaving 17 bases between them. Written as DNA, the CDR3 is TGTGCCAGCAGCAGGCAACCTCATGGGGGCCAAGAGACCCAGTACTTC. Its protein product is CASSRQPHGGQETQYF.

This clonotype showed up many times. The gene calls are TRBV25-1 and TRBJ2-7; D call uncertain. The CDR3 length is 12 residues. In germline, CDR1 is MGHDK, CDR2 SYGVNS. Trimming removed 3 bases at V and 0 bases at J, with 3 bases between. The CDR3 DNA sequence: TGTGCCAGCAGTGACTACTCCTACGAGCAGTACTTC. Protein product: CASSDYSYEQYF.

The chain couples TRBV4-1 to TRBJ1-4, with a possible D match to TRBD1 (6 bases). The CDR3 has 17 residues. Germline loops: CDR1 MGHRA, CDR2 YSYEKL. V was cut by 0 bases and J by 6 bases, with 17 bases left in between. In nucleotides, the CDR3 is TGCGCCAGCAGCCAAGATGGCTTCGGGGCAGGGGATGAAAAACTGTTTTTT. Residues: CASSQDGFGAGDEKLFF.

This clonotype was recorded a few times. This CDR3 is CASSLVGDPPQYF. CDR3 bases: TGTGCCAGCAGCTTAGTAGGCGACCCTCCGCAGTATTTT. The chain has TRBV7-9 and TRBJ2-3; D gene unclear. The CDR3 contains 13 residues. The germline V gene encodes CDR1 SEHNR and CDR2 FQNEAQ (reference sequence). Trimming stripped 1 base from V and 10 bases from J, with 12 bases between.

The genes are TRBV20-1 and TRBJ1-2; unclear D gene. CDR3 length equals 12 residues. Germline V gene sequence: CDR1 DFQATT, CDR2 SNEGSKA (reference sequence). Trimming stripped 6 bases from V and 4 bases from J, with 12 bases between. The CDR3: CSAPIEGYGYTF. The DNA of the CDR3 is TGCAGTGCCCCGATCGAGGGCTATGGCTACACCTTC.

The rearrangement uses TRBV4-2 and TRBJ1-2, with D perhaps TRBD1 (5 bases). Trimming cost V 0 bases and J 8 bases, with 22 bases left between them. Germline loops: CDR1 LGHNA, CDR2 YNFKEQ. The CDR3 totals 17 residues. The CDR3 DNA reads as TGTGCCAGCAGCCAAGATGATACTCAGGGATCCCCGGGGGGCTACACCTTC. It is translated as CASSQDDTQGSPGGYTF.

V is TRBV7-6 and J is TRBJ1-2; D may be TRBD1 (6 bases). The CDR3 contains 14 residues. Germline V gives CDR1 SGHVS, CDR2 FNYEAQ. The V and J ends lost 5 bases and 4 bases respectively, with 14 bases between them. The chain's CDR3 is CASSEGGRFYGYTF. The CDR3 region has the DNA TGTGCCAGCAGCGAAGGGGGACGTTTCTATGGCTACACCTTC.

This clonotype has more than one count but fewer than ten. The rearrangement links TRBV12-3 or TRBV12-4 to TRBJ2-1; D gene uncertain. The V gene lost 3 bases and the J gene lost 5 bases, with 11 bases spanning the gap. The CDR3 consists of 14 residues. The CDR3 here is CASSLIDGDNEQFF. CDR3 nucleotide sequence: TGTGCCAGCAGTTTGATTGATGGAGACAATGAGCAGTTCTTC.

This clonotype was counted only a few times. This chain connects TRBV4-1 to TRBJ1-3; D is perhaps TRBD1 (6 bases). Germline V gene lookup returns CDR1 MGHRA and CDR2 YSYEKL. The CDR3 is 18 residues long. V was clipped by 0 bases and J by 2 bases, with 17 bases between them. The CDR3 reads CASSQDVTGNFAGNTIYF. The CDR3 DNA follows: TGCGCCAGCAGCCAAGATGTTACAGGGAATTTCGCTGGAAACACCATATATTTT.

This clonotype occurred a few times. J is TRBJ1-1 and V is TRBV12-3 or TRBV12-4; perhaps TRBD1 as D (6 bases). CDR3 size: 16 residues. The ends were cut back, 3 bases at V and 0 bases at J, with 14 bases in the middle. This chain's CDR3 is CASSFNRVGMNTEAFF. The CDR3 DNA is TGTGCCAGCAGTTTCAACAGGGTAGGGATGAACACTGAAGCTTTCTTT.

CDR3 DNA: TGCGCCAGCAGCGCGCGCCCGACAGGGGTTGAGGCTGAAGCTTTCTTT. This encodes CASSARPTGVEAEAFF. This rearrangement joins TRBV5-1 to TRBJ1-1; 8 bases line up with TRBD1. The CDR3 has 16 amino acids. Germline V gene lookup returns CDR1 SGHRS and CDR2 YFSETQ. The V gene end was trimmed by 4 bases and the J gene end by 6 bases; junction bases not matched to a gene: 14.

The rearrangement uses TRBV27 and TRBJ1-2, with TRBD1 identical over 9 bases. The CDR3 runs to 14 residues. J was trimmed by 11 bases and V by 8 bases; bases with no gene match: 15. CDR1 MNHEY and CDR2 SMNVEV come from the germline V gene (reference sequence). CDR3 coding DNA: TGTGCCAGCGGCCTCCGGGACAGGGCCCCAGGGTACACCTTC. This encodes CASGLRDRAPGYTF.

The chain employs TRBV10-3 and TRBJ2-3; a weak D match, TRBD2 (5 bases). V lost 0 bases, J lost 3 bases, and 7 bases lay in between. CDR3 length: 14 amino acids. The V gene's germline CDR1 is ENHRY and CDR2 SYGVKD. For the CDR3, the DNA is TGTGCCATCAGTGAGTCGAGGGAAACAGATACGCAGTATTTT. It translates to CAISESRETDTQYF.

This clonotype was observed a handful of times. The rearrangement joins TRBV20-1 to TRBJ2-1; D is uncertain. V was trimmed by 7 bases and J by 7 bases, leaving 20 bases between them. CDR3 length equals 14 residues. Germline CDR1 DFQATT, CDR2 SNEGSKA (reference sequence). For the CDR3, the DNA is TGCAGTGGTTCCAGACGGTCCGTTGGGAATGAGCAGTTCTTC. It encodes CSGSRRSVGNEQFF.

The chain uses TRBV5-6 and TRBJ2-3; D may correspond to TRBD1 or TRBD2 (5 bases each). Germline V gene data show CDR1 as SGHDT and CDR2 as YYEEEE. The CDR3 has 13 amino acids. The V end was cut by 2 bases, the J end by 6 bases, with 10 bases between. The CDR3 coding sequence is TGTGCCAGCAGCTTACCCTGGGGGGATACGCAGTATTTT. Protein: CASSLPWGDTQYF.

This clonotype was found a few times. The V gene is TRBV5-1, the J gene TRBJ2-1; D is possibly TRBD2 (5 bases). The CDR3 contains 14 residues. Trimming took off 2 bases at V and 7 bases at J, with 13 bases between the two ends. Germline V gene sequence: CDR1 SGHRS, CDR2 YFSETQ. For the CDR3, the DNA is TGCGCCAGCAGCTTCAAGACCGGGGTGAATGAGCAGTTCTTC. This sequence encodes CASSFKTGVNEQFF.

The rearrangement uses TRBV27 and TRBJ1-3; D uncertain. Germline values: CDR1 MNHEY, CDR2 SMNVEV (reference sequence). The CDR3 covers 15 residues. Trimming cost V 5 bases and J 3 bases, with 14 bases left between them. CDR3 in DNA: TGTGCCAGCAGTCCAGACCGAAACCGTGGAAACACCATATATTTT. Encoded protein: CASSPDRNRGNTIYF.

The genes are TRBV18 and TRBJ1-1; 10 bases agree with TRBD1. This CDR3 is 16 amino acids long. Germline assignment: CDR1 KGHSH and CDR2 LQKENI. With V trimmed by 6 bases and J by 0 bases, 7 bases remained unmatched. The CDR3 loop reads CASSSTGGLMNTEAFF. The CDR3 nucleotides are TGTGCCAGCTCGTCGACAGGGGGCCTAATGAACACTGAAGCTTTCTTT.

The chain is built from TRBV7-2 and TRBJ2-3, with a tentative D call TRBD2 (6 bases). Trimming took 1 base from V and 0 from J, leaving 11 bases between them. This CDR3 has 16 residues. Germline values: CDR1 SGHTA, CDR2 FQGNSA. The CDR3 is CASSLVGTGSTDTQYF. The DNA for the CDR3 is TGTGCCAGCAGCTTAGTCGGGACTGGAAGCACAGATACGCAGTATTTT.

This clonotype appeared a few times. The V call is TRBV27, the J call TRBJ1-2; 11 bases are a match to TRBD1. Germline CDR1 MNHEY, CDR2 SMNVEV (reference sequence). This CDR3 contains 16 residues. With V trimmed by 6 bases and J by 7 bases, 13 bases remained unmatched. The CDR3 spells CASSLGQGAFFGGYTF. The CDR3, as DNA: TGTGCCAGCAGCCTTGGACAGGGGGCGTTCTTTGGTGGCTACACCTTC.

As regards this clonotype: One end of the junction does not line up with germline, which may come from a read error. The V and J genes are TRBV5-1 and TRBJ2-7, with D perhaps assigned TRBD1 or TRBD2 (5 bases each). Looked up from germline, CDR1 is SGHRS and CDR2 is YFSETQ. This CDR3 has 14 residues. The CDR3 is CSSSLRDGDYEQYF. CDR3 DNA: TGCTCCAGCAGTTTAAGGGACGGGGACTACGAGCAGTACTTC.